The text below deals with one TCR beta chain. Its specificity is not known. This entry comes from a study of beta chain features in type 1 diabetes. Study-level background: In all, 107,917,701 sorted cells from all samples were analyzed. Study results and caveats: TCRB CDR3s from Type 1 diabetes patients were moderately but significantly shorter in all four CD4+ subsets.

TCRB transcripts that were expressed got sequenced, as all of the isolated RNA had been reverse transcribed. Measured with immunoSEQ multiplex PCR; TCRdb has only the in-frame clones, and not every one. The table includes about 620,000 clones, less than 20% detected once. The CDR3 totals 17 residues. V lost 5 bases and J lost 5; bases outside the gene matches: 15. Germline CDR1 SEHNR, CDR2 FQNEAQ (reference sequence). Sequencing was carried out using naive CD4+ T cells from blood. The origin of this receptor is a man between 18 and 35 years old in good health. V gene TRBV7-9 combines with J gene TRBJ1-5; 7 positions agree with TRBD1. The CDR3 sequence is CASSPYRTGGYDQPQHF. The CDR3 nucleotides read TGTGCCAGCAGCCCTTACCGGACAGGCGGCTATGATCAGCCCCAGCATTTT.